The rows below give T cell receptor beta chains drawn from one sample of a study of T cell repertoires in cytomegalovirus infection. One entry per CDR3 protein, called by TCRdb with MiXCR from the reads. Here the sample spans 100,000 to 150,000 distinct CDR3 sequences, over 25% being singletons. Their cognate antigens are unknown. This specimen consisted of CD8+ T cells from cultured PBMCs, obtained from culture after CMV antigen stimulation. These receptors came from a human donor in good health (CMV status not recorded). Some clones in this sample may be carry-over from other donors' samples. Both conserved end residues are part of each CDR3. A D gene is named only where the DNA matches it firmly. Where a row states a size, it is once, few, many or the class of an expanded clone; other rows omit it.

clone_size	v_call	j_call	d_call	cdr3_aa	cdr3_nt
many	TRBV12-3/TRBV12-4	TRBJ2-5	TRBD1	CASSQWGQGAQETQYF	TGTGCCAGCAGCCAGTGGGGACAGGGGGCACAAGAGACCCAGTACTTC
.	TRBV28	TRBJ2-3	.	CASSRTGPLTDTQYF	TGTGCCAGCAGTCGAACAGGACCCCTCACAGATACGCAGTATTTT
.	TRBV27	TRBJ1-4	TRBD1	CASSFRGRGEKLFF	TGTGCCAGCAGTTTCAGGGGGCGCGGTGAAAAACTGTTTTTT
.	TRBV12-3/TRBV12-4	TRBJ2-3	.	CASVSRVSTDTQYF	TGTGCCAGTGTGAGCAGGGTTAGCACAGATACGCAGTATTTT
.	TRBV7-2	TRBJ2-5	.	CASSLNRLQETQYF	TGTGCCAGCAGCTTGAACAGGTTGCAAGAGACCCAGTACTTC
many	TRBV28	TRBJ1-5	.	CGSGPQPQHF	TGTGGTTCGGGTCCTCAGCCCCAGCATTTT
few	TRBV5-4	TRBJ2-7	TRBD1	CASSGGQGEYEQYF	TGTGCCAGCAGCGGGGGACAGGGGGAGTACGAGCAGTACTTC
many	TRBV7-8	TRBJ2-3	.	CASSPARTDTQYF	TGTGCCAGCAGCCCCGCCCGCACAGATACGCAGTATTTT
few	TRBV7-3	TRBJ2-3	TRBD2	CASSLGWGGGDTQYF	TGTGCCAGCAGCTTAGGGTGGGGGGGGGGAGATACGCAGTATTTT
.	TRBV2	TRBJ1-4	.	CASRPPGGTVREKLFF	TGTGCCAGCAGGCCCCCGGGAGGTACAGTTCGTGAAAAACTGTTTTTT
.	TRBV20-1	TRBJ1-2	TRBD1	CSARDRTGTNYGYTF	TGCAGTGCTAGAGACCGGACAGGAACTAACTATGGCTACACCTTC
few	TRBV5-6	TRBJ2-7	TRBD1	CASRISGTGRYEQYF	TGTGCCAGCAGGATCTCCGGGACAGGGCGCTACGAGCAGTACTTC
many	TRBV7-8	TRBJ2-7	.	CASSLDSDPRTDPYEQYF	TGTGCCAGCAGCTTAGACTCTGACCCCCGGACAGATCCCTACGAGCAGTACTTC
.	TRBV20-1	TRBJ1-5	.	CSAQSGPWGDQPQHF	TGCAGTGCCCAGTCCGGCCCATGGGGAGATCAGCCCCAGCATTTT
few	TRBV20-1	TRBJ1-2	TRBD1	CSAREDREDGYTF	TGCAGTGCTAGAGAGGACAGGGAGGATGGCTACACCTTC
.	TRBV7-4	TRBJ2-2	.	CASSLSPLGELFF	TGTGCCAGCAGCTTAAGTCCGCTCGGGGAGCTGTTTTTT
few	TRBV7-9	TRBJ2-5	TRBD2	CASSLGSGLATETQYF	TGTGCCAGCAGCTTAGGCTCGGGACTAGCGACGGAGACCCAGTACTTC
many	TRBV7-2	TRBJ1-1	.	CASSLIEVVLRNTEAFF	TGTGCCAGCAGCTTAATCGAAGTGGTTCTTCGAAACACTGAAGCTTTCTTT
.	TRBV12-3/TRBV12-4	TRBJ1-1	.	CASRTADSSGTEAFF	TGTGCCAGCAGAACTGCCGACAGCTCGGGCACTGAAGCTTTCTTT
.	TRBV7-2	TRBJ2-1	.	CASSLGGWGGNEQFF	TGTGCCAGCAGCTTAGGGGGGTGGGGAGGTAATGAGCAGTTCTTC
.	TRBV19	TRBJ1-4	TRBD1	CACRTGLGEKLFF	TGTGCCTGTCGGACAGGGCTTGGGGAAAAACTGTTTTTT
many	TRBV7-2	TRBJ2-4	TRBD1	CASSIDRALRGKNIQYF	TGTGCCAGCAGCATAGACAGGGCGCTACGGGGCAAAAACATTCAGTACTTC
few	TRBV4-3	TRBJ2-5	TRBD2	CASSQDAGGQQTQYF	TGCGCCAGCAGCCAAGATGCGGGAGGCCAGCAGACCCAGTACTTC
.	TRBV7-6	TRBJ1-1	.	CASSLGHGVTDTEAFF	TGTGCCAGCAGCTTGGGACATGGCGTTACGGACACTGAAGCTTTCTTT
few	TRBV6-1	TRBJ2-1	TRBD1	CASSQGASGYNEQFF	TGTGCCAGCAGTCAGGGGGCATCGGGGTACAATGAGCAGTTCTTC
many	TRBV12-5	TRBJ2-7	TRBD1	CASAPGQVFEQYF	TGTGCTAGTGCCCCCGGACAGGTCTTCGAGCAGTACTTC
.	TRBV18	TRBJ2-3	.	CASAPRGGGTDTQYF	TGTGCCAGCGCGCCCCGCGGAGGCGGCACAGATACGCAGTATTTT
.	TRBV9	TRBJ2-1	TRBD2	CASSVHPASGSYNEQFF	TGTGCCAGCAGCGTACATCCGGCTAGCGGATCCTACAATGAGCAGTTCTTC
few	TRBV12-3/TRBV12-4	TRBJ2-7	TRBD1	CASSRGGDRVGEQYF	TGTGCCAGCAGTAGGGGAGGGGACAGGGTCGGGGAGCAGTACTTC
many	TRBV7-6	TRBJ2-7	.	CASSPTANWEGDEQYF	TGTGCCAGCAGCCCAACCGCGAACTGGGAAGGGGACGAGCAGTACTTC
.	TRBV4-1	TRBJ2-5	TRBD2	CASSQLPGTSLGETQYF	TGCGCCAGCAGCCAACTACCCGGGACTAGCTTGGGGGAGACCCAGTACTTC
.	TRBV2	TRBJ1-5	.	CASRPTEGQRQHF	TGTGCCAGCAGGCCTACCGAGGGCCAGCGCCAGCATTTT
.	TRBV7-6	TRBJ2-3	.	CASAGEGAPHVDTQYF	TGTGCCAGCGCAGGAGAAGGTGCCCCTCATGTAGATACGCAGTATTTT
.	TRBV4-1	TRBJ2-7	TRBD2	CASSQSTGRWDEQHF	TGCGCCAGCAGCCAATCGACCGGGAGGTGGGACGAGCAGCACTTC
.	TRBV15	TRBJ1-1	.	CATSRDSAGNTEAFF	TGTGCCACCAGCAGAGATTCGGCAGGGAACACTGAAGCTTTCTTT
.	TRBV19	TRBJ1-1	.	CASRGNRGRGTEAFF	TGTGCCAGTAGGGGGAATCGCGGGCGAGGAACTGAAGCTTTCTTT
.	TRBV7-9	TRBJ1-1	TRBD1	CASSLADREAFF	TGTGCCAGCAGCTTAGCGGACAGGGAAGCTTTCTTT
few	TRBV7-8	TRBJ1-1	.	CASSLRGPNTEAFF	TGTGCCAGCAGCTTAAGGGGACCGAACACTGAAGCTTTCTTT
.	TRBV6-6	TRBJ2-7	.	CASSYSAGSPSSF	TGTGCCAGCAGTTACTCAGCGGGCAGCCCTAGCTCCTTC
.	TRBV28	TRBJ2-7	.	CASSAVRLGPYEQYF	TGTGCCAGCAGTGCCGTCAGGCTGGGACCCTACGAGCAGTACTTC
few	TRBV28	TRBJ1-2	.	CASSFWGSVHYGYTF	TGTGCCAGCAGTTTCTGGGGGAGTGTGCACTATGGCTACACCTTC
many	TRBV6-6	TRBJ1-1	.	CASSYSIVSQRTEAFF	TGTGCCAGCAGTTACTCGATTGTGTCCCAACGCACTGAAGCTTTCTTT
few	TRBV27	TRBJ1-3	.	CASSLATGNTIYF	TGTGCCAGCAGTTTAGCAACTGGAAACACCATATATTTT
few	TRBV7-9	TRBJ1-1	.	CASSPRTFRGAFF	TGTGCCAGCAGCCCTAGGACATTTAGGGGAGCTTTCTTT
many	TRBV7-6	TRBJ2-7	.	CASSLARSNEQYF	TGTGCCAGCAGCTTAGCTAGGTCCAACGAGCAGTACTTC
many	TRBV7-2	TRBJ2-2	.	CASSPTRALSAGELFF	TGTGCCAGCAGCCCAACGAGAGCCCTTAGTGCCGGGGAGCTGTTTTTT
.	TRBV2	TRBJ2-3	.	CATILGLGTDTQYF	TGTGCCACCATACTAGGTCTGGGCACAGATACGCAGTATTTT
.	TRBV12-3/TRBV12-4	TRBJ1-5	TRBD1	CASSFDRVLYSNQPQHF	TGTGCCAGCAGTTTCGACAGGGTCCTGTATAGCAATCAGCCCCAGCATTTT
many	TRBV7-9	TRBJ1-5	TRBD1	CASSLAGGNQPQHF	TGTGCCAGCAGCCTAGCAGGGGGGAATCAGCCCCAGCATTTT
few	TRBV5-5	TRBJ1-2	TRBD1	CASSLVPGQGARYGYTF	TGTGCCAGCAGCTTGGTCCCGGGACAGGGGGCAAGGTATGGCTACACCTTC
many	TRBV15	TRBJ1-6	.	CATSRDHGSGSPLHF	TGTGCCACCAGCAGAGATCACGGGTCGGGCTCACCCCTCCACTTT
few	TRBV19	TRBJ2-1	.	CASSIISQGPLVQFF	TGTGCCAGTAGTATAATATCACAGGGCCCGTTGGTGCAGTTCTTC
.	TRBV6-5	TRBJ1-4	.	CASSYAGPFEKLFF	TGTGCCAGCAGCTACGCTGGGCCGTTCGAAAAACTGTTTTTT